What follows are 5 T cell receptor beta chains derived from one specimen sequenced in a study of CD8+ T cells in alopecia areata. cDNA prepared by RNA extraction and subsequent reverse transcription served as the template for sequencing. Sequencing was performed with immunoSEQ multiplex PCR; in TCRdb, only in-frame clones are kept and a portion is missing. Of fewer than 250,000 clones in the sample, 45% to 65% are singletons; the top ten hold 0.69%. The treatment was: oral pan-JAK inhibitor, 5-10 mg twice daily. The specimen was CD4+ T cells sorted from blood, collected at week 4, from a patient treated with tofacitinib. The receptors here all came from a human donor with alopecia areata.

Only one count was recorded for this clone. The V gene is TRBV27, the J gene TRBJ1-1, with no clear D. Germline V CDR1 and CDR2: MNHEY, SMNVEV (reference sequence). The ends were cut back, 10 bases at V and 4 bases at J, with 13 bases in the middle. The CDR3 has 12 amino acids. CDR3 region: CATRNFGTEAFF. The CDR3 DNA is TGTGCCACCCGTAATTTTGGCACTGAAGCTTTCTTT.

Only a few counts were recorded for this clone. The V call is TRBV7-2, the J call TRBJ2-7; no definite D call. The CDR3 consists of 13 residues. Between the trimmed V and J ends, which lost 2 bases and 5 bases, there was a span of 10 bases. Germline V gene lookup returns CDR1 SGHTA and CDR2 FQGNSA. The CDR3, as DNA: TGTGCCAGCAGCTTACGTTCAGTGGACGAGCAGTACTTC. This gives the protein CASSLRSVDEQYF.

Concerning this clone: Different DNA sequences within this sample yield the same CDR3. The V gene is TRBV5-1, the J gene TRBJ1-1, with TRBD1 identical over 11 bases. The germline gives CDR1 SGHRS, CDR2 YFSETQ. The junction had 2 bases not matched to a gene; V was cut back by 3 bases and J by 4 bases. This CDR3 comprises 14 residues. The CDR3 reads CASSWTGGITEAFF. The CDR3 nucleotides read TGCGCCAGCAGCTGGACAGGGGGCATCACTGAAGCTTTCTTT. The full variable domain, rest sourced from reference TRBV5-1 and TRBJ1-1, is KAGVTQTPRYLIKTRGQQVTLSCSPISGHRSVSWYQQTPGQGLQFLFEYFSETQRNKGNFPGRFSGRQFSNSRSEMNVSTLELGDSALYLCASSWTGGITEAFFGQGTRLTVV.

This sequence joins TRBV4-2 and TRBJ2-7, with D unclear. Per germline, CDR1 LGHNA and CDR2 YNFKEQ. The CDR3 is made up of 14 amino acids. The V gene lost 1 base and the J gene lost 2 bases, with 9 bases spanning the gap. The CDR3 loop is CASSQASATYEQYF. The DNA for the CDR3 is TGTGCCAGCAGCCAAGCCAGCGCAACCTACGAGCAGTACTTC.

This clone was recorded a few times. The chain links TRBV11-2 to TRBJ1-5; the D gene is possibly TRBD1 (5 bases). This CDR3 is 13 amino acids long. Trimming pared 5 bases from V and 7 bases from J, leaving 12 bases between. Germline CDR1 reads SGHAT; CDR2 reads FQNNGV. The CDR3 DNA reads TGTGCCAGCAGCCTGGGGGGGGACCAGCCCCAGCATTTT. This codes for CASSLGGDQPQHF. The entire variable domain, with the rest obtained from reference TRBV11-2 and TRBJ1-5, is as follows: EAGVAQSPRYKIIEKRQSVAFWCNPISGHATLYWYQQILGQGPKLLIQFQNNGVVDDSQLPKDRFSAERLKGVDSTLKIQPAKLEDSAVYLCASSLGGDQPQHFGDGTRLSIL.